The entry below gives a single TCR beta chain sequence along with its context. The antigen it binds to is not known. It has no much larger one-base neighbor in the sample; base qualities were not kept. This record comes from a study of T cell changes during pregnancy in multiple sclerosis (dated by TCRdb to between 2018 and 2020). Notes on the research overall: The study examined how the T cell repertoire changed over the course of pregnancy in women with multiple sclerosis.

The method was the immunoSEQ multiplex PCR assay. TCRdb stores this immuneACCESS table with in-frame sequences only. Part of the clones is absent; in the studies checked, under half of the shortfall reflects unresolved V genes, and no reason is known for the rest. The sample yields 28,000 or so clones; roughly nine tenths were counted once. Around 0.8% of the sample comes from the top ten. Trimming removed 3 bases from V and 5 bases from J, leaving 10 bases between the germline ends. CDR1 LNHDA and CDR2 SQIVND were looked up in the germline V gene (reference sequence). Counted from cysteine to phenylalanine, this CDR3 has 13 amino acids. The read is trimmed to its CDR3 DNA, 39 bases read in frame from base 1.

This sample comprised CD4+ T cells from peripheral blood mononuclear cells, obtained in the second trimester of pregnancy. The TCR sequence derives from a female donor with multiple sclerosis, enrolled in a pregnancy study. The chain uses TRBV19 and TRBJ1-2; a confident D gene designation cannot be given. The nucleotides are TGTGCCAGTAGTATTGCCCGGTGGTATGGCTACACCTTC. It is translated as CASSIARWYGYTF. The variable domain in full, with residues beyond the CDR3 obtained from the reference TRBV19 and TRBJ1-2 genes, is DGGITQSPKYLFRKEGQNVTLSCEQNLNHDAMYWYRQDPGQGLRLIYYSQIVNDFQKGDIAEGYSVSREKKESFPLTVTSAQKNPTAFYLCASSIARWYGYTFGSGTRLTVV.